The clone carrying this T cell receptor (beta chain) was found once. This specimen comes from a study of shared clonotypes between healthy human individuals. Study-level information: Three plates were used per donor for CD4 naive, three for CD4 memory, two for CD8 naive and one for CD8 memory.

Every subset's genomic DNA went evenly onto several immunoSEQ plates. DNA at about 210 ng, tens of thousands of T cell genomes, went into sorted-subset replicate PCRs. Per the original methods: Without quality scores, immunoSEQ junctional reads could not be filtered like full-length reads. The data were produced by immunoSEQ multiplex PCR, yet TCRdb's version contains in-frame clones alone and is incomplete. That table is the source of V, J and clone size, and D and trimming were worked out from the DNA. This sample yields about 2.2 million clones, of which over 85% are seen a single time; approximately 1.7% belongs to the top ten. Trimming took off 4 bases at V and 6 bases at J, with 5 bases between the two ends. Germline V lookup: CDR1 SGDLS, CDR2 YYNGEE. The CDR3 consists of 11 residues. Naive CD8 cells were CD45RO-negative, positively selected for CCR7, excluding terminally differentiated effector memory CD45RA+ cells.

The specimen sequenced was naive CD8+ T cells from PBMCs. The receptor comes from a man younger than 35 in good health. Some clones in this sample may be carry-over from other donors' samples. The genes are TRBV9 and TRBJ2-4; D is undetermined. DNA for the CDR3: TGTGCCAGCAGCAACTCAAACATTCAGTACTTC. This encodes CASSNSNIQYF.